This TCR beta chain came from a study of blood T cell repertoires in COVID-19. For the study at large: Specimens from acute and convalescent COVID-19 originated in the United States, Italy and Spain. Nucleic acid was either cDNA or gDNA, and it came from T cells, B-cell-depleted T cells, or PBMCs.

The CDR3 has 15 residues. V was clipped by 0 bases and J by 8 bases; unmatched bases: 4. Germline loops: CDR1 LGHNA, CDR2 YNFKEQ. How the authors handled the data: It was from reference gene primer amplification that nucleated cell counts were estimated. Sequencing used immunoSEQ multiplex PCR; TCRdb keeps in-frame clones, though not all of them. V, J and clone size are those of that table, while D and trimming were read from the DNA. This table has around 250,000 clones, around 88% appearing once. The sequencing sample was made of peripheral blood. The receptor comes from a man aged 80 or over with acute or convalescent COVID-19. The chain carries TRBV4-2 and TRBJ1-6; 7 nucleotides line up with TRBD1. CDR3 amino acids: CASSQERQGDSPLHF. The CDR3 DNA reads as TGTGCCAGCAGCCAAGAGCGGCAGGGGGATTCACCCCTCCACTTT.